Listed below are T cell receptor beta chains from one sample, sequenced in a study of control samples from healthy donors and cancer patients. This table comes from immunoSEQ multiplex PCR, and its TCRdb copy is limited to in-frame clones, with some not included. The sample records some 150,000 clones, over 90% being singletons. The sample taken for sequencing was blood. Every receptor here comes from a man in his forties or fifties in good health. Each CDR3 is given with its conserved first and last residue. The D gene is left open where the match is weak. Some rows mark clone size as missing; the rest say once, few, many or name a class of expanded clone.

>.|TRBJ1-1|TRBV18|.|12
TGTGCCAGCACCCAGGGACGGACTGAAGCTTTCTTT
CASTQGRTEAFF
>.|TRBJ2-2|TRBV7-9|.|16
TGTGCCAGCAGCCCCCTCCCGGGGGTCCGAACCGGGGAGCTGTTTTTT
CASSPLPGVRTGELFF
>.|TRBJ2-7|TRBV10-3|once|13
TGTGCCATCAGAGTTGAGAAGGTCCACGAGCAGTACTTC
CAIRVEKVHEQYF
>.|TRBJ1-2|TRBV2|.|14
TGTGCCAGCGCCGGGGATAGTCTTAACTATGGCTACACCTTC
CASAGDSLNYGYTF
>.|TRBJ2-1|TRBV29-1|.|13
TGCAGCGTTGTCCCCGCAGGGGACAATGAGCAGTTCTTC
CSVVPAGDNEQFF
>.|TRBJ2-7|TRBV7-6|.|15
TGTGCCAGCAGCTTAGCGCTCGGGTTTAACTACGAGCAGTACTTC
CASSLALGFNYEQYF
>.|TRBJ1-2|TRBV7-9|.|15
TGTGCCAGCAGCTTAGCTGGGGGGCGCCCGGGTGGCTACACCTTC
CASSLAGGRPGGYTF
>TRBD2|TRBJ2-2|TRBV5-1|.|16
TGCGCCAGCAGCTTGGATATTAGCGGGGGGACCGGGGAGCTGTTTTTT
CASSLDISGGTGELFF
>.|TRBJ2-6|TRBV24-1|.|16
TGTGCCACCAGTGGCCTAACAGTCTCTGGGGCCAACGTCCTGACTTTC
CATSGLTVSGANVLTF
>TRBD1|TRBJ1-2|TRBV28|once|17
TGTGCCAGCAGTCCGATCCTAACACAGGGGGCTGACTATGGCTACACCTTC
CASSPILTQGADYGYTF
>.|TRBJ2-4|TRBV10-3|.|13
TGTGCCATCAGTGAGGGGGCCAAAAACATTCAGTACTTC
CAISEGAKNIQYF
>.|TRBJ1-3|TRBV2|.|12
TGTGCCAGCAGTACCTCTGGAAACACCATATATTTT
CASSTSGNTIYF
>.|TRBJ2-7|TRBV3-1/TRBV3-2|.|14
TGTGCCAGCAGCCAAGAGACCCGGAGGTACGAGCAGTACTTC
CASSQETRRYEQYF
>TRBD2|TRBJ2-7|TRBV18|.|16
TGTGCCAGCTCACACGGGACTAGCGGGAGTAAGTACGAGCAGTACTTC
CASSHGTSGSKYEQYF